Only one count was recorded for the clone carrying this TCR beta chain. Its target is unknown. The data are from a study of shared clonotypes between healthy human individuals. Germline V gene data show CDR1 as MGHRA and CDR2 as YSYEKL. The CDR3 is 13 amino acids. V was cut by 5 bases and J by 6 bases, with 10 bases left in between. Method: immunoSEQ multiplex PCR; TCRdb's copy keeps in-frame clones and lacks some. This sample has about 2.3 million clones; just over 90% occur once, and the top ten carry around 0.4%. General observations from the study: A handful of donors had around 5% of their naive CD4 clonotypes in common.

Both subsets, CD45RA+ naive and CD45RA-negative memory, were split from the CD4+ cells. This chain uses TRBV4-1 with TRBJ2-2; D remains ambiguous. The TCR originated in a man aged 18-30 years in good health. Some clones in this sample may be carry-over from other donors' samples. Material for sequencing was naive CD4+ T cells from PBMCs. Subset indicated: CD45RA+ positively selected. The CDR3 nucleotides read TGCGCCAGCAGCGGTATACCCTCCGGGGAGCTGTTTTTT. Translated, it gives CASSGIPSGELFF.